The 6 T cell receptor beta chains given below trace back to one sample, sequenced in a study of monozygotic twins with inflammatory bowel disease. TCRdb reanalyzed the 5' RACE reads, giving one entry per CDR3 protein sequence and no DNA. The sample has under 150,000 distinct CDR3 sequences, and its top ten clones hold about 2.6%. Sequences were obtained from blood. These TCRs come from a human donor with ulcerative colitis or Crohn's disease, or a healthy co-twin of an affected twin (not recorded which).

The gene calls are TRBV20-1 and TRBJ1-5. CDR3 length equals 14 residues. Germline CDR1 is DFQATT and CDR2 is SNEGSKA (reference sequence). CDR3 sequence reads: CSARSQYSNQPQHF.

The rearrangement joins TRBV7-2 to TRBJ2-3. Germline V gene lookup returns CDR1 SGHTA and CDR2 FQGNSA. The CDR3 is 15 amino acids. CDR3 loop: CASTSGFIKADTQYF. Full variable domain (outside the CDR3, taken from reference TRBV7-2 and TRBJ2-3): GAGVSQSPSNKVTEKGKDVELRCDPISGHTALYWYRQSLGQGLEFLIYFQGNSAPDKSGLPSDRFSAERTGGSVSTLTIQRTQQEDSAVYLCASTSGFIKADTQYFGPGTRLTVL.

The V gene is TRBV5-1, the J gene TRBJ1-1; the TCRdb D gene call, TRBD1, has no DNA to confirm it. Germline CDR1 is SGHRS and CDR2 is YFSETQ. This CDR3 has 14 amino acids. CDR3 sequence: CASSETQVAGEAFF.

The V gene is TRBV4-3, the J gene TRBJ1-2; TCRdb indicates TRBD1, and absent DNA this call remains unverified. Germline assignment: CDR1 LGHNA and CDR2 YSLEER. This CDR3 has 14 residues. The CDR3 sequence: CASRRTGFDYGYTF.

The chain carries TRBV20-1 and TRBJ2-3; TCRdb picks TRBD2, but there is no DNA to check that call. Germline V gene data show CDR1 as DFQATT and CDR2 as SNEGSKA (reference sequence). The CDR3 has 15 amino acids. CDR3 sequence reads: CSARGLAGTTDTQYF.

The chain is built from TRBV19 and TRBJ2-5; TCRdb gives TRBD1 as the D gene, but with no DNA this cannot be confirmed. The germline V gene has CDR1 LNHDA and CDR2 SQIVND (reference sequence). The CDR3 loop spans 17 amino acids. The CDR3 protein is CASSIEGTPVGKETQYF. Complete variable domain (other parts from reference TRBV19 and TRBJ2-5): DGGITQSPKYLFRKEGQNVTLSCEQNLNHDAMYWYRQDPGQGLRLIYYSQIVNDFQKGDIAEGYSVSREKKESFPLTVTSAQKNPTAFYLCASSIEGTPVGKETQYFGPGTRLLVL.